This T cell receptor (beta chain) was sequenced during a study of T cell responses to AZD1222 COVID-19 vaccine. Study results and limitations: Scientists sampled the repertoires only once the peak T cell response had passed.

Remarks on this clone: The antigen is undetermined.

Repertoires were generated with immunoSEQ multiplex PCR, while TCRdb's copy carries only in-frame clones and drops some. The sample records about 100,000 clones, just over 85% being singletons. This TCR was sampled from an adult in good health. Sample: peripheral blood, taken on day 0 of AZD1222 vaccination.

DNA for the CDR3: TGTGCCAGTAGTATAGTTCCGGGGATAAACTACGAGCAGTACTTC. Its translation: CASSIVPGINYEQYF. V is TRBV19 and J is TRBJ2-7, with a possible D match to TRBD2 (5 bases). The ends were cut back, 1 base at V and 3 bases at J, with 13 bases in the middle. CDR3 size: 15 residues. Germline lookup yields CDR1 LNHDA and CDR2 SQIVND (reference sequence).